The 25 T cell receptor beta chains below all came from one sample that was sequenced in a study of neurological immune-mediated disorders. TCRdb analysed the 5' RACE reads with MiXCR anew, one entry per CDR3 protein. This sample carries around 10,000 distinct CDR3 sequences, approximately 21% of them seen once, and the ten largest clones take around 50%. Sequencing was carried out using CD8+ T cells from blood. The receptors come from a woman aged 60-75 years with HTLV-1-associated myelopathy (HAM/TSP).

This clonotype occurred many times. The chain uses TRBV20-1 and TRBJ2-7; D could derive from TRBD1 or TRBD2 (5 bases each). V lost 3 bases and J 2 bases, leaving 11 bases between the germline ends. Germline lookup yields CDR1 DFQATT and CDR2 SNEGSKA (reference sequence). The CDR3 has 13 amino acids. Here the CDR3 reads CSASPGLTYEQYF. The CDR3, as DNA: TGCAGTGCTAGCCCGGGGCTAACCTACGAGCAGTACTTC.

This clonotype was found a few times. The V call is TRBV30, the J call TRBJ1-2, with D possibly being TRBD1 (5 bases). Germline V gene data show CDR1 as GTSNPN and CDR2 as SVGIG (reference sequence). The CDR3 has 12 amino acids. V lost 2 bases and J lost 4, with 8 bases in between. CDR3: CAWSWGGYGYTF. CDR3 DNA: TGTGCCTGGAGTTGGGGGGGCTATGGCTACACCTTC.

This clonotype was picked up many times. The chain uses TRBV7-9 and TRBJ2-7, with 7 bases that match TRBD1. The junction had 7 bases not matched to a gene; V was cut back by 1 base and J by 4 bases. Germline assignment: CDR1 SEHNR and CDR2 FQNEAQ (reference sequence). This CDR3 region has 15 residues. The CDR3 region is CASSLVEGAPYEQYF. For the CDR3, the DNA is TGTGCCAGCAGCTTAGTAGAGGGGGCGCCTTACGAGCAGTACTTC.

This clonotype was recorded a few times. The rearrangement uses TRBV20-1 and TRBJ2-1; TRBD1 or TRBD2 may be the D gene (5 bases each). CDR1 is DFQATT, CDR2 SNEGSKA, per germline (reference sequence). This CDR3 region has 15 residues. Trimming cost V 3 bases and J 5 bases, with 17 bases left between them. DNA of the CDR3: TGCAGTGCTAGTGGCCTTCTGGGGGTAAACAATGAGCAGTTCTTC. Amino acids: CSASGLLGVNNEQFF.

This clonotype was observed at least ten times. The chain joins TRBV5-1 to TRBJ2-2; no clear D gene. V lost 0 bases and J 0 bases, leaving 18 bases between the germline ends. The CDR3 spans 19 residues. CDR1 and CDR2 (germline): SGHRS, YFSETQ. The CDR3 DNA is TGCGCCAGCAGCTTGGACCTTAAGGGTACAGAACCGAACACCGGGGAGCTGTTTTTT. Protein: CASSLDLKGTEPNTGELFF.

This clonotype has ten or more counts. This chain's CDR3 is CASRLNTEAFF. In nucleotides, the CDR3 is TGTGCCAGCAGACTAAACACTGAAGCTTTCTTT. The rearrangement links TRBV27 to TRBJ1-1; D call uncertain. The germline CDR1 and CDR2 sequences are MNHEY and SMNVEV (reference sequence). Trimming took off 6 bases at V and 2 bases at J, with 4 bases between the two ends. The CDR3 runs to 11 residues.

The chain combines TRBV20-1 with TRBJ1-2; 9 bases agree with TRBD1. This CDR3 has 13 amino acids. V lost 6 bases and J lost 3; bases outside the gene matches: 5. The germline V gene encodes CDR1 DFQATT and CDR2 SNEGSKA (reference sequence). The CDR3 DNA reads TGCAGTGCCTGGACAGGGGAGCACTATGGCTACACCTTC. Its translation: CSAWTGEHYGYTF.

This clonotype was counted many times. This sequence joins TRBV6-1 and TRBJ1-2; a weak D match, TRBD1 (5 bases). The CDR3 extends over 14 amino acids. Germline V gene lookup returns CDR1 MNHNS and CDR2 SASEGT. With 2 bases removed from V and 3 bases from J, the gap between germline ends came to 10 bases. The CDR3 loop reads CASSEMQGYYGYTF. In DNA, the CDR3 is TGTGCCAGCAGTGAAATGCAGGGATACTATGGCTACACCTTC.

This clonotype was detected only a few times. This chain links TRBV30 with TRBJ1-1; possibly TRBD1 for D (5 bases). CDR3 length equals 12 residues. Trimming left V 3 bases short and J 4 bases short, with 9 bases between. In germline, CDR1 is GTSNPN, CDR2 SVGIG (reference sequence). As DNA, the CDR3 is TGTGCCTGGAGCACGGGGGGCACTGAAGCTTTCTTT. Translated: CAWSTGGTEAFF.

This clonotype was picked up many times. CDR3 bases: TGTGCCTGGAGTGTATGGTACGAAGGGAAGACTAACTATGGCTACACCTTC. This translates into CAWSVWYEGKTNYGYTF. V gene TRBV30 combines with J gene TRBJ1-2; D is unresolved. CDR3 length: 17 amino acids. Germline CDR1 reads GTSNPN; CDR2 reads SVGIG (reference sequence). V lost 0 bases, J lost 0 bases, and 17 bases lay in between.

By frequency in the sample, this clonotype is medium-sized. J is TRBJ2-4 and V is TRBV29-1; 9 bases agree with TRBD2. The germline V gene encodes CDR1 SQVTM and CDR2 ANQGSEA. The CDR3 is 13 amino acids. V shed 7 bases and J 3 bases; nucleotides not matched to a gene: 4. The DNA for the CDR3 is TGCAGCGCAGCGGGGGGCGACAAAAACATTCAGTACTTC. Translated, it gives CSAAGGDKNIQYF.

This clonotype was seen many times. The chain employs TRBV7-9 and TRBJ2-7, with a tentative D call TRBD2 (7 bases). CDR1 SEHNR and CDR2 FQNEAQ come from the germline V gene (reference sequence). The germline V and J ends were trimmed by 5 bases and 4 bases, with 18 bases remaining between them. The CDR3 consists of 15 residues. CDR3 nucleotide sequence: TGTGCCAGCAGCCTGGGGGGGCCAACACTTTACGAGCAGTACTTC. Protein: CASSLGGPTLYEQYF.

This sequence joins TRBV5-1 and TRBJ2-1; 8 bases map to TRBD2. Looked up from germline, CDR1 is SGHRS and CDR2 is YFSETQ. Trimming at V came to 0 bases and at J to 3 bases, leaving 2 bases not matched to a gene. The CDR3 sequence is 15 residues long. The CDR3 region is CASSLVSGSYNEQFF. The CDR3 coding sequence is TGCGCCAGCAGCTTGGTCAGCGGGAGCTACAATGAGCAGTTCTTC.

Points on this clonotype: One end of the junction varies from germline; a read error may be responsible. V usage is TRBV10-3 and J usage is TRBJ2-1; no reliable D call. The CDR3 has 13 amino acids. Looked up from germline, CDR1 is ENHRY and CDR2 is SYGVKD. The CDR3 here is CAISLSSYNERFF. CDR3 nucleotide sequence: TGTGCCATCAGTTTGAGCTCCTACAATGAGCGGTTCTTC.

V and J are TRBV6-6 and TRBJ2-1; no definite D call. CDR1 and CDR2 from the germline V gene are MNHNY and SVGAGI (reference sequence). The CDR3 has 11 amino acids. V lost 7 bases and J 9 bases, leaving 10 bases between the germline ends. CDR3 DNA: TGTGCCAGCACCCACTCTAGTGAGCAGTTCTTC. It specifies CASTHSSEQFF.

The chain employs TRBV5-1 and TRBJ2-7; tentative D call: TRBD1 (5 bases). The CDR3 is 15 residues long. Germline CDR1 reads SGHRS; CDR2 reads YFSETQ. V shed 0 bases and J shed 5 bases, with 15 bases lying between them. For the CDR3, the DNA is TGCGCCAGCAGCTTGGACAGGTCGGGCATGAACGAGCAGTACTTC. It encodes CASSLDRSGMNEQYF. Filled out from reference TRBV5-1 and TRBJ2-7, the complete variable domain reads KAGVTQTPRYLIKTRGQQVTLSCSPISGHRSVSWYQQTPGQGLQFLFEYFSETQRNKGNFPGRFSGRQFSNSRSEMNVSTLELGDSALYLCASSLDRSGMNEQYFGPGTRLTVT.

This clonotype was counted many times. In nucleotides, the CDR3 is TGCGCCAGCAGCTCGATGTACCAAGAGACCCAGTACTTC. This codes for CASSSMYQETQYF. The chain combines TRBV5-1 with TRBJ2-5, with D unclear. V lost 3 bases, J lost 0 bases, and 6 bases lay in between. Germline assignment: CDR1 SGHRS and CDR2 YFSETQ. This CDR3 is 13 amino acids long.

The rearrangement uses TRBV7-9 and TRBJ2-5; D is possibly TRBD1 or TRBD2 (5 bases each). V was clipped by 1 base and J by 5 bases, with 11 bases between them. There are 14 residues in the CDR3. CDR1 and CDR2 (germline): SEHNR, FQNEAQ (reference sequence). CDR3 sequence: CASSLVAGSETQYF. The CDR3 DNA reads TGTGCCAGCAGCTTAGTAGCAGGGAGTGAGACCCAGTACTTC.

This clonotype was counted many times. The chain joins TRBV10-3 to TRBJ2-3; D may be TRBD1 (6 bases). The V and J ends lost 2 bases and 2 bases respectively, with 17 bases between them. The CDR3 sequence is 17 residues long. Germline CDR1 is ENHRY and CDR2 is SYGVKD. This chain's CDR3 is CAISEALGAPTTDTQYF. In DNA form, the CDR3 reads TGTGCCATCAGTGAGGCCCTGGGGGCGCCTACCACAGATACGCAGTATTTT.

There are many counts of this clonotype. The rearrangement uses TRBV20-1 and TRBJ1-1; tentative D call: TRBD1 (5 bases). From germline, CDR1 is DFQATT and CDR2 SNEGSKA (reference sequence). The CDR3 is 11 residues long. CDR3 in DNA: TGCAGGGGCCTGGGACACACTGAAGCTTTCTTT. This encodes CRGLGHTEAFF.

There are many counts of this clonotype. The rearrangement joins TRBV4-1 to TRBJ2-1; 8 bases agree with TRBD1. In germline, CDR1 is MGHRA, CDR2 YSYEKL. The length of the CDR3 is 16 residues. V was pared by 4 bases and J by 5 bases, with 10 bases of the junction left unmatched. The CDR3 DNA reads as TGCGCCAGCAGCCGAGGCCCCGACAGGGGACACAATGAGCAGTTCTTC. It is translated as CASSRGPDRGHNEQFF.

The chain is built from TRBV24-1 and TRBJ2-1; 9 bases fit TRBD2. J gave up 6 bases and V 5 bases, and 7 bases lay outside the gene matches. Germline CDR1 is KGHDR and CDR2 is SFDVKD. There are 15 residues in the CDR3. This chain's CDR3 is CATSARGGAANEQFF. DNA for the CDR3: TGTGCCACCAGTGCACGCGGGGGGGCGGCCAATGAGCAGTTCTTC.

The chain recombines TRBV5-4 with TRBJ1-2; 8 nucleotides agree with TRBD1. Germline V CDR1 and CDR2: SGHNT, YYREEE (reference sequence). The CDR3 totals 12 residues. J lost 6 bases, V lost 6 bases, and 4 bases had no gene match. The CDR3 sequence: CASTLQGDGYTF. The CDR3 coding sequence is TGTGCCAGCACCTTACAGGGGGATGGCTACACCTTC.

This clonotype was counted ten times or more. The chain joins TRBV5-5 to TRBJ1-5; perhaps TRBD1 as D (5 bases). Trimming shortened V by 1 base and J by 3 bases, and 14 bases separated the two germline ends. This CDR3 is built from 16 residues. Germline CDR1 SGHKS, CDR2 YYEKEE (reference sequence). The DNA of the CDR3 is TGTGCCAGCAGCTTGTTTCGGGACTTCAACAATCAGCCCCAGCATTTT. This sequence encodes CASSLFRDFNNQPQHF.

The chain recombines TRBV4-1 with TRBJ2-1; perhaps TRBD2 as D (7 bases). The CDR3 sequence is 16 residues long. The germline CDR1 and CDR2 sequences are MGHRA and YSYEKL. V dropped 0 bases and J dropped 6 bases, with 15 bases sitting between them. The CDR3 loop is CASSQDQGGAANEQFF. The CDR3, as DNA: TGCGCCAGCAGCCAAGATCAAGGGGGGGCGGCCAATGAGCAGTTCTTC.